This T cell receptor (beta chain) was captured in a study of blood T cell repertoires in COVID-19. The overall study: The United States, Italy and Spain supplied acute and convalescent COVID-19 samples.

The V gene's germline CDR1 is SNHLY and CDR2 FYNNEI. The length of the CDR3 is 14 residues. V was clipped by 7 bases and J by 2 bases, with 14 bases between them. Generated by immunoSEQ multiplex PCR, the TCRdb table keeps only in-frame clones and is missing some. The top ten clones hold roughly 8.6% of a sample with some 250,000 clones, 65% to 85% of them seen once. This TCR was recovered from a middle-aged man with active or convalescent COVID-19. The sequenced material came from peripheral blood. The gene calls are TRBV2 and TRBJ2-5; a possible D gene is TRBD2 (5 bases). The CDR3 DNA is TGTGCCAGCATGGAAGGGCGGGCACAAGAGACCCAGTACTTC. It codes for CASMEGRAQETQYF. Full variable domain (remainder filled in from reference TRBV2 and TRBJ2-5): EPEVTQTPSHQVTQMGQEVILRCVPISNHLYFYWYRQILGQKVEFLVSFYNNEISEKSEIFDDQFSVERPDGSNFTLKIRSTKLEDSAMYFCASMEGRAQETQYFGPGTRLLVL.